The 18 T cell receptor beta chains below were found in one sample sequenced in a study of T cells in localized non-small cell lung cancer. Sequencing was performed with immunoSEQ multiplex PCR; in TCRdb, only in-frame clones are kept and a portion is missing. This sample has about 1,800 clones, with roughly 18% found just once. The sequencing used lung tumor tissue, collected before any cancer treatment. The receptors were sampled from a male donor at least 60 years old with stage I lung adenocarcinoma.

This rearrangement joins TRBV11-3 to TRBJ1-2, with D perhaps TRBD1 (5 bases). Germline V CDR1 and CDR2: SGHNT, YENEEA. V lost 2 bases and J 7 bases, leaving 14 bases between the germline ends. This CDR3 comprises 14 residues. The CDR3 spells CASSLPPGVGGYTF. DNA of the CDR3: TGTGCCAGCAGCTTACCACCGGGGGTAGGTGGCTACACCTTC. The variable domain in full, with the rest retrieved from reference TRBV11-3 and TRBJ1-2, is EAGVVQSPRYKIIEKKQPVAFWCNPISGHNTLYWYLQNLGQGPELLIRYENEEAVDDSQLPKDRFSAERLKGVDSTLKIQPAELGDSAVYLCASSLPPGVGGYTFGSGTRLTVV.

The table lists this clone with a few counts. The chain combines TRBV11-3 with TRBJ1-5; no firm D call. The CDR3 length is 16 residues. V shed 1 base and J shed 1 base, with 11 bases lying between them. Germline lookup yields CDR1 SGHNT and CDR2 YENEEA. CDR3 sequence reads: CASSLGDRISNQPQHF. The CDR3 DNA reads TGTGCCAGCAGCTTAGGAGACCGCATAAGCAATCAGCCCCAGCATTTT.

This clone turned up a few times. J is TRBJ2-7 and V is TRBV11-3, with 8 bases lining up with TRBD1. The germline gives CDR1 SGHNT, CDR2 YENEEA. This CDR3 has 18 residues. The trim removed 5 bases at V and 3 bases at J, leaving 18 bases unmatched. CDR3 sequence reads: CASSLIAGQGPAGYEQYF. In DNA form, the CDR3 reads TGTGCCAGCAGCCTCATTGCAGGACAGGGCCCGGCGGGCTACGAGCAGTACTTC.

In this sample, this clone is medium-sized. The junction and the germline gene differ at one end; a read error may be behind it. The CDR3 is CASRLGDRGFSEAFF. The CDR3 bases are TGTGCCAGCAGATTAGGGGACAGGGGCTTCTCTGAAGCTTTCTTT. The V and J genes are TRBV11-3 and TRBJ1-1; 10 bases map to TRBD1. This CDR3 comprises 15 residues. Germline assignment: CDR1 SGHNT and CDR2 YENEEA.

The table lists this clone with a few counts. The gene calls are TRBV9 and TRBJ1-2, with TRBD1 identical over 9 bases. The CDR3 has 14 amino acids. Germline-derived CDR1 and CDR2 are SGDLS and YYNGEE. The ends lost 4 bases at V and 8 bases at J; junction bases unmatched: 9. The CDR3 here is CASSPVQGAEGYTF. The CDR3 coding sequence is TGTGCCAGCAGCCCCGTACAGGGGGCGGAAGGCTACACCTTC. Drawing the rest from reference TRBV9 and TRBJ1-2, the complete variable domain is DSGVTQTPKHLITATGQRVTLRCSPRSGDLSVYWYQQSLDQGLQFLIQYYNGEERAKGNILERFSAQQFPDLHSELNLSSLELGDSALYFCASSPVQGAEGYTFGSGTRLTVV.

The DNA for the CDR3 is TGTGCCAGCAGCGCAGGGGGCGACAATCAGCCCCAGCATTTT. This translates into CASSAGGDNQPQHF. The chain uses TRBV11-3 and TRBJ1-5, with 8 bases matching TRBD1. Per germline, CDR1 SGHNT and CDR2 YENEEA. V shed 5 bases, J shed 3 bases, and the junction held 3 bases outside the gene matches. CDR3 length: 14 amino acids.

The V call is TRBV11-3, the J call TRBJ1-6, with 9 bases aligning to TRBD1. The CDR3 totals 16 residues. Germline CDR1 SGHNT, CDR2 YENEEA. V trimming: 5 bases; J trimming: 5 bases; junction bases outside the gene matches: 7. The CDR3 DNA follows: TGTGCCAGCAGCCCGGCCGGACAGGGGAATAATTCACCCCTCCACTTT. It is translated as CASSPAGQGNNSPLHF.

The chain couples TRBV11-3 to TRBJ1-1; 7 nucleotides agree with TRBD1. Germline V gives CDR1 SGHNT, CDR2 YENEEA. J gave up 4 bases and V 6 bases, and 8 bases lay outside the gene matches. The CDR3 is 14 residues long. CDR3 sequence: CASSSQGVSTEAFF. CDR3 DNA: TGTGCCAGCAGTTCTCAGGGGGTGAGCACTGAAGCTTTCTTT.

V usage is TRBV19 and J usage is TRBJ1-6, with D possibly matching TRBD1 (6 bases). Germline CDR1 is LNHDA and CDR2 is SQIVND (reference sequence). This CDR3 comprises 15 residues. V lost 1 base to trimming and J lost 8 bases, with 12 bases between them. The CDR3 protein is CASSIGMGAHSPLHF. The CDR3, as DNA: TGTGCCAGTAGTATAGGAATGGGGGCTCATTCACCCCTCCACTTT.

The chain recombines TRBV10-2 with TRBJ2-1; 12 bases line up with TRBD1. Germline V lookup: CDR1 WSHSY, CDR2 SAAADI. The V segment lost 7 bases and the J segment 8 bases; nucleotides outside the gene matches: 3. CDR3 size: 13 residues. Here the CDR3 reads CASKGQGADEQFF. The CDR3 coding sequence is TGCGCCAGCAAGGGACAGGGGGCCGATGAGCAGTTCTTC.

The table lists this clone with a count of one. This sequence joins TRBV28 and TRBJ1-2, with D unresolved. The CDR3 sequence is 13 residues long. Germline CDR1 reads MDHEN; CDR2 reads SYDVKM. Trimming took off 6 bases at V and 0 bases at J, with 8 bases between the two ends. Written as DNA, the CDR3 is TGTGCCAGCAGCACCTCTCCTAACTATGGCTACACCTTC. Amino acid sequence: CASSTSPNYGYTF.

This clone was found a few times. This chain's CDR3 is CASIRGGAGQETQYF. The CDR3 coding sequence is TGTGCCAGCATTCGCGGGGGGGCCGGTCAAGAGACCCAGTACTTC. V is TRBV28 and J is TRBJ2-5; 9 bases fit TRBD2. Germline CDR1 and CDR2: MDHEN and SYDVKM. This CDR3 contains 15 residues. V shed 7 bases, J shed 2 bases, and the junction held 8 bases outside the gene matches.

This chain links TRBV25-1 with TRBJ1-6, with D possibly matching TRBD1 (5 bases). Trimming shortened V by 7 bases and J by 6 bases, and 13 bases separated the two germline ends. Germline CDR1 and CDR2: MGHDK and SYGVNS. The CDR3 totals 14 residues. The CDR3 sequence: CASTEGQGNSPLHF. In DNA, the CDR3 is TGTGCCAGCACCGAGGGTCAGGGTAATTCACCCCTCCACTTT. Combining the CDR3 with reference TRBV25-1 and TRBJ1-6 gives the whole variable domain EADIYQTPRYLVIGTGKKITLECSQTMGHDKMYWYQQDPGMELHLIHYSYGVNSTEKGDLSSESTVSRIRTEHFPLTLESARPSHTSQYLCASTEGQGNSPLHFGNGTRLTVT.

With regard to this clone: The sample contains more than one DNA sequence encoding this CDR3. This chain joins TRBV11-3 and TRBJ1-2; 10 bases match TRBD1. Germline V CDR1 and CDR2: SGHNT, YENEEA. This CDR3 spans 14 amino acids. J was trimmed by 8 bases and V by 3 bases; bases with no gene match: 6. CDR3 DNA sequence: TGTGCCAGCAGCTTGAGACAGGGGGCGAGGGGCTACACCTTC. Translating it yields CASSLRQGARGYTF. Full variable domain (remainder filled in from reference TRBV11-3 and TRBJ1-2): EAGVVQSPRYKIIEKKQPVAFWCNPISGHNTLYWYLQNLGQGPELLIRYENEEAVDDSQLPKDRFSAERLKGVDSTLKIQPAELGDSAVYLCASSLRQGARGYTFGSGTRLTVV.

V is TRBV18 and J is TRBJ2-3, with TRBD2 matching over 9 bases. The CDR3 totals 18 residues. Looked up from germline, CDR1 is KGHSH and CDR2 is LQKENI. Trimming at V came to 5 bases and at J to 3 bases, leaving 15 bases not matched to a gene. The CDR3 DNA is TGTGCCAGCTCAGACGCCTATTCCGGGACTAGCCTTACAGATACGCAGTATTTT. Translation: CASSDAYSGTSLTDTQYF.

This clone was observed a few times. This sequence joins TRBV6-8 and TRBJ2-5, with a possible D match to TRBD1 (6 bases). Germline V lookup: CDR1 MNHGY, CDR2 SAAAGT. This CDR3 contains 13 residues. V was trimmed by 6 bases and J by 5 bases, leaving 13 bases between them. The CDR3 DNA is TGTGCCAGCAGCATTACAGGGCGCGAGACCCAGTACTTC. The encoded protein is CASSITGRETQYF.

This clone is termed medium-sized. The chain links TRBV11-3 to TRBJ2-5, with D tentatively TRBD1 (6 bases). The CDR3 is 14 residues long. Germline V CDR1 and CDR2: SGHNT, YENEEA. V lost 4 bases to trimming and J lost 5 bases, with 14 bases between them. CDR3 nucleotide sequence: TGTGCCAGCAGCTACCAGGGGAGCGACGAGACCCAGTACTTC. Protein product: CASSYQGSDETQYF.

This rearrangement joins TRBV2 to TRBJ2-6, with a possible D match to TRBD1 (5 bases). The CDR3 spans 15 residues. Trimming removed 3 bases at V and 1 base at J, with 7 bases between. Per the germline V gene, CDR1 is SNHLY and CDR2 is FYNNEI. This chain's CDR3 is CASSEGHSGANVLTF. The CDR3 DNA follows: TGTGCCAGCAGTGAGGGGCATTCTGGGGCCAACGTCCTGACTTTC.